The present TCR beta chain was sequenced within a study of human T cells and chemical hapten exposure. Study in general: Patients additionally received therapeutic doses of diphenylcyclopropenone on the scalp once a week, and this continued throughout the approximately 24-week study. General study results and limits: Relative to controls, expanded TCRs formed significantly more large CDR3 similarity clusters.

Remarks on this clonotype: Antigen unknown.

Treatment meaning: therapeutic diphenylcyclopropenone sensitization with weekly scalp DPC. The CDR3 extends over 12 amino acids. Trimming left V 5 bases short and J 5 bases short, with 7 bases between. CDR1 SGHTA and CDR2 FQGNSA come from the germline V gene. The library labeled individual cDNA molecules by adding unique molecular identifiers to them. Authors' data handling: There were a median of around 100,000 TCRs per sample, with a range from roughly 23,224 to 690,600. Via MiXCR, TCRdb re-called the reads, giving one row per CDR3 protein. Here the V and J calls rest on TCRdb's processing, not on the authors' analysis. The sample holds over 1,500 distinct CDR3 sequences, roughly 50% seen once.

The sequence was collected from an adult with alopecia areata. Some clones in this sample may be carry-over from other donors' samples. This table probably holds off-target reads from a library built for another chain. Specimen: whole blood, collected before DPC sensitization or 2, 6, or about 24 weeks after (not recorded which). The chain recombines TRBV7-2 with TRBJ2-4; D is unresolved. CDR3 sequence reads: CASSQSENIQYF. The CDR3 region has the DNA TGTGCCAGCAGCCAATCAGAAAACATTCAGTACTTC.